This entry describes one T cell receptor (beta chain). These data originate in a study of patients and donors after allogeneic stem cell transplantation. The CDR3 is 13 residues long. The V and J ends lost 6 bases and 6 bases respectively, with 14 bases between them. From the RT-PCR reads, TCRdb called clonotypes with MiXCR, one entry per CDR3 protein. Here the sample spans 150,000 to 200,000 distinct CDR3 sequences, less than 45% being singletons. V usage is TRBV12-3 or TRBV12-4 and J usage is TRBJ1-2; D is unresolved. Sequenced: blood, either unsorted or a sorted T cell fraction (not recorded which). The clonotype was recovered from a human donor who was either an allogeneic HSCT recipient or a stem cell or donor lymphocyte infusion donor (not recorded which). It is not recorded whose cells these are; they may come from a transplant donor. CDR3 sequence (DNA): TGTGCCAGCAGCGTGACCGCCACGGATGGCTACACCTTC. It is translated as CASSVTATDGYTF.